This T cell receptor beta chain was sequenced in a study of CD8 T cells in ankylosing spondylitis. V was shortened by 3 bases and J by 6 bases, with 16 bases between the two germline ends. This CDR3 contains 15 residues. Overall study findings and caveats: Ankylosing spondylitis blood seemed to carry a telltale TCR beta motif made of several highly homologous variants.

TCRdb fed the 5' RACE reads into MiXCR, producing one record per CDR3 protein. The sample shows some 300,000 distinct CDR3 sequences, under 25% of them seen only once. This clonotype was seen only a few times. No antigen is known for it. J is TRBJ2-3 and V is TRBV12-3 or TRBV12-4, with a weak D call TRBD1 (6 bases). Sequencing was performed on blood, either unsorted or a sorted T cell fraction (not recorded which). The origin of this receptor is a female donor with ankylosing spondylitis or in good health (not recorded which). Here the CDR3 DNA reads TGTGCCAGCAGTTTTGGGGGCGTACTATCGGATACGCAGTATTTT. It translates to CASSFGGVLSDTQYF.